This T cell receptor beta chain was recovered during a study of blood T cell repertoires in COVID-19. Background on the study: Donors in the United States, Italy and Spain gave samples during acute or convalescent COVID-19.

Trimming took 1 base from V and 6 from J; bases not matched to a gene: 6. Germline lookup yields CDR1 SGHNT and CDR2 YENEEA. This CDR3 comprises 16 residues. Methods used by the authors: Reference gene primer amplification in the assay estimated nucleated cell counts. TCRdb's copy holds only in-frame clones and misses some; the assay was immunoSEQ multiplex PCR. D and trimming come from the DNA, and the V and J calls and clone size come from that table. The sample shows 170,000 or so clones, around 84% of them seen only once. The chain joins TRBV11-3 to TRBJ2-2; the match to TRBD2 covers 9 bases. The source material was peripheral blood. The receptor's source is a man in his fifties or sixties with COVID-19, enrolled during active disease. This CDR3 is CASSLVRGGTAGELFF. The CDR3 DNA reads TGTGCCAGCAGCTTAGTGCGGGGGGGCACGGCCGGGGAGCTGTTTTTT.